Detailed here is one TCR beta chain. The protocol was immunoSEQ multiplex PCR, while the TCRdb copy is restricted to in-frame clones and leaves out a portion. Counted here are hundreds of thousands of clones, around nine tenths occurring once; the ten biggest clones make up 0.01%. The sample comes from a study of shared T cell receptors in the human thymus. CDR1 is MGHRA, CDR2 YSYEKL, per germline. The length of the CDR3 is 16 residues. Losses at the gene ends were 0 bases for V and 3 bases for J; bases not matched to a gene: 6. The sample also formed part of further work on human thymus T cells. That source reports: Thymic resections from corrective heart surgery supplied the tissue.

This chain uses TRBV4-1 with TRBJ2-7; the match to TRBD2 covers 9 bases. This sequence originates from a boy under two years old with a congenital heart defect. Sequencing was done on a sample of thymocytes. CDR3 nucleotides: TGCGCCAGCAGCCAAGATTCCGAGACTAGCGGCTACGAGCAGTACTTC. This encodes CASSQDSETSGYEQYF.